One T cell receptor beta chain is described in this entry. As yet, its antigen is unknown. This record belongs to a study of OX40 agonist ivuxolimab in advanced cancers. Study results and limitations: Certain nonresponders additionally had low normalized T-cell clonal expansion.

The germline gives CDR1 SNHLY, CDR2 FYNNEI. This CDR3 is 11 amino acids long. The protocol was immunoSEQ multiplex PCR, while the TCRdb copy is restricted to in-frame clones and leaves out a portion. The table has about 71,000 clones, around 80% seen once. The study sampled blood at baseline, cycle 4 day 1, and cycle 7 day 1. The rearrangement uses TRBV2 and TRBJ1-1; no clear D gene. The clonotype was recovered from an adult with an advanced solid tumor such as melanoma, head and neck, liver or kidney cancer. The material sequenced was CD4+ or CD8+ T cells sorted from blood, taken in a trial of the OX40 agonist ivuxolimab. The CDR3 DNA is TGTGCTAGCGGGTGGTACACTGAAGCTTTCTTT. As protein: CASGWYTEAFF.